These T cell receptor beta chains were read from a single sample in a study of cytomegalovirus exposure and HLA in healthy donors. Data came from immunoSEQ multiplex PCR; TCRdb stores just in-frame clones and leaves some out. This sample's table has 150,000 to 200,000 clones. Sequenced sample: PBMCs. These TCRs come from a man in his thirties or forties in good health and CMV-seronegative. Both conserved end residues are part of each CDR3. A D gene is named only where the DNA matches it firmly. Only some rows state a clone size, as once, few, many or a class for expanded clones.

size: NA
V: TRBV7-2
D: TRBD2
J: TRBJ2-3
CDR3: CASSPEGSSGVTDTQYF
DNA: TGTGCCAGCAGCCCAGAGGGGAGTAGCGGGGTTACAGATACGCAGTATTTT

size: NA
V: TRBV5-6
D: NA
J: TRBJ2-1
CDR3: CASSLPPGAIEQFF
DNA: TGTGCCAGCAGCTTGCCTCCGGGTGCGATTGAGCAGTTCTTC

size: NA
V: TRBV6-7
D: TRBD2
J: TRBJ2-1
CDR3: CASSLPGLAGALEQFF
DNA: TGTGCCAGCAGTTTACCAGGACTAGCGGGGGCCCTTGAGCAGTTCTTC

size: NA
V: TRBV10-3
D: TRBD1
J: TRBJ2-7
CDR3: CAISEGRDSSYEQYF
DNA: TGTGCCATCAGTGAGGGCAGGGACAGCTCCTACGAGCAGTACTTC

size: NA
V: TRBV11-2
D: TRBD1
J: TRBJ2-7
CDR3: CASSADRIYEQYF
DNA: TGTGCCAGCAGCGCGGACAGGATCTACGAGCAGTACTTC

size: NA
V: TRBV9
D: NA
J: TRBJ1-1
CDR3: CASSPAGGFGNTEAFF
DNA: TGTGCCAGCAGCCCCGCGGGGGGGTTCGGAAACACTGAAGCTTTCTTT

size: NA
V: TRBV9
D: TRBD1
J: TRBJ2-2
CDR3: CASSVALRDRAGTGELFF
DNA: TGTGCCAGCAGCGTAGCTCTCCGGGACAGGGCCGGCACCGGGGAGCTGTTTTTT

size: NA
V: TRBV6-1
D: TRBD1
J: TRBJ1-6
CDR3: CASSTGQGMNSPLHF
DNA: TGTGCCAGCAGTACGGGACAGGGGATGAATTCACCCCTCCACTTT

size: NA
V: TRBV27
D: TRBD2
J: TRBJ2-7
CDR3: CASSPGTSGNEQYF
DNA: TGTGCCAGCAGCCCCGGGACTAGCGGGAACGAGCAGTACTTC

size: NA
V: TRBV14
D: TRBD2
J: TRBJ2-5
CDR3: CASSRTGRGRQMQYF
DNA: TGTGCCAGCAGCCGGACGGGGAGGGGTAGACAAATGCAGTACTTC

size: medium-sized
V: TRBV25-1
D: TRBD1
J: TRBJ1-4
CDR3: CASSDPSGTENEKLFF
DNA: TGTGCCAGCAGTGACCCTTCTGGGACAGAGAATGAAAAACTGTTTTTT

size: NA
V: TRBV5-6
D: TRBD1
J: TRBJ2-4
CDR3: CASSIVPGQGGAKNIQYF
DNA: TGTGCCAGCAGCATCGTCCCGGGACAGGGAGGGGCCAAAAACATTCAGTACTTC

size: NA
V: TRBV5-1
D: TRBD2
J: TRBJ2-7
CDR3: CASSWTSGGSSSF
DNA: TGCGCCAGCAGCTGGACTAGCGGGGGCAGTTCCTCTTTC

size: NA
V: TRBV11-2
D: TRBD1
J: TRBJ1-4
CDR3: CASSSGVRGLNEKLFF
DNA: TGTGCCAGCAGCTCCGGGGTGAGGGGGCTTAATGAAAAACTGTTTTTT

size: NA
V: TRBV7-9
D: NA
J: TRBJ1-5
CDR3: CASSFTGERQPQHF
DNA: TGTGCCAGCAGCTTCACGGGTGAGCGGCAGCCCCAGCATTTT

size: NA
V: TRBV5-1
D: TRBD1
J: TRBJ2-7
CDR3: CASSQDRVHEQYF
DNA: TGCGCCAGCAGCCAGGACAGGGTCCACGAGCAGTACTTC

size: NA
V: TRBV27
D: NA
J: TRBJ1-1
CDR3: CASSPYYWEGSNTEAFF
DNA: TGTGCCAGCAGTCCGTACTATTGGGAGGGGAGCAACACTGAAGCTTTCTTT

size: NA
V: TRBV5-1
D: TRBD1
J: TRBJ1-4
CDR3: CASSLDRADEKLFF
DNA: TGCGCCAGCAGCTTAGACAGGGCGGACGAAAAACTGTTTTTT

size: NA
V: TRBV7-8
D: TRBD1
J: TRBJ1-3
CDR3: CASGLQGPGNTIYF
DNA: TGTGCCAGCGGACTACAGGGGCCAGGAAACACCATATATTTT

size: NA
V: TRBV6-6
D: NA
J: TRBJ2-5
CDR3: CASSYLSPQYF
DNA: TGTGCCAGCAGTTACCTGTCCCCCCAGTACTTC

size: NA
V: TRBV10-3
D: TRBD2
J: TRBJ2-5
CDR3: CATGTSGGADQETQYF
DNA: TGTGCCACCGGGACTAGCGGGGGGGCCGATCAAGAGACCCAGTACTTC

size: NA
V: TRBV9
D: TRBD2
J: TRBJ2-1
CDR3: CASSVVGLAGRNEQFF
DNA: TGTGCCAGCAGCGTAGTGGGGTTAGCGGGACGCAATGAGCAGTTCTTC

size: NA
V: TRBV11-2
D: NA
J: TRBJ2-7
CDR3: CASSLRDSGFYEQYF
DNA: TGTGCCAGCAGCTTGCGGGATTCAGGGTTCTACGAGCAGTACTTC

size: NA
V: TRBV15
D: NA
J: TRBJ2-3
CDR3: CATSREGARGSDTQYF
DNA: TGTGCCACCAGCAGAGAGGGGGCTAGGGGGTCAGATACGCAGTATTTT

size: NA
V: TRBV6-5
D: NA
J: TRBJ2-3
CDR3: CASSYSGSTDTQYF
DNA: TGTGCCAGCAGTTATTCGGGGAGCACAGATACGCAGTATTTT

size: NA
V: TRBV4-1
D: TRBD1
J: TRBJ1-5
CDR3: CASSQSRDRVGQPQHF
DNA: TGCGCCAGCAGCCAGTCCCGGGACAGGGTCGGTCAGCCCCAGCATTTT

size: NA
V: TRBV7-9
D: NA
J: TRBJ1-1
CDR3: CASSSTGPLTEAFF
DNA: TGTGCCAGCAGCTCAACAGGGCCCCTCACTGAAGCTTTCTTT

size: NA
V: TRBV19
D: NA
J: TRBJ2-2
CDR3: CASSIGARGTGELFF
DNA: TGTGCCAGTAGTATCGGTGCCCGGGGCACCGGGGAGCTGTTTTTT

size: NA
V: TRBV7-2
D: NA
J: TRBJ1-1
CDR3: CASSLMSGNTEAFF
DNA: TGTGCCAGCAGCTTAATGTCGGGGAACACTGAAGCTTTCTTT

size: NA
V: TRBV6-6
D: NA
J: TRBJ1-2
CDR3: CASSNDRPHGYTF
DNA: TGTGCCAGCAGTAACGACAGGCCACATGGCTACACCTTC

size: NA
V: TRBV11-2
D: NA
J: TRBJ2-1
CDR3: CASTDRTTGTSIRFF
DNA: TGTGCCAGCACCGACCGCACGACCGGGACATCAATTCGGTTCTTC

size: NA
V: TRBV11-3
D: TRBD1
J: TRBJ2-1
CDR3: CASSTQYRGWEFF
DNA: TGTGCCAGCAGCACCCAATACAGGGGTTGGGAGTTCTTC

size: NA
V: TRBV4-2
D: NA
J: TRBJ1-1
CDR3: CASSQDGGRPEAFF
DNA: TGTGCCAGCAGCCAAGATGGCGGCCGGCCTGAAGCTTTCTTT

size: NA
V: TRBV25-1
D: NA
J: TRBJ1-2
CDR3: CASSDYKGGGADGYTF
DNA: TGTGCCAGCAGTGACTACAAAGGTGGGGGGGCGGATGGCTACACCTTC

size: NA
V: TRBV6-5
D: TRBD1
J: TRBJ2-7
CDR3: CASSYRGTGRYEQYF
DNA: TGTGCCAGCAGTTACAGAGGGACAGGGCGTTACGAGCAGTACTTC

size: NA
V: TRBV30
D: TRBD1
J: TRBJ2-7
CDR3: CAWRDRGWYSYEQYF
DNA: TGTGCCTGGAGAGACAGGGGATGGTACTCCTACGAGCAGTACTTC

size: NA
V: TRBV6-5
D: NA
J: TRBJ1-4
CDR3: CASSYSGPGMKKLFF
DNA: TGTGCCAGCAGTTACTCCGGACCGGGAATGAAGAAACTGTTTTTT

size: NA
V: TRBV7-9
D: TRBD1
J: TRBJ2-1
CDR3: CASSSWDRENEQFF
DNA: TGTGCCAGCAGCTCATGGGACAGGGAAAATGAGCAGTTCTTC

size: NA
V: TRBV4-2
D: NA
J: TRBJ1-2
CDR3: CASSPAREDYGYTF
DNA: TGTGCCAGCAGCCCCGCGAGGGAAGACTATGGCTACACCTTC

size: NA
V: TRBV19
D: TRBD2
J: TRBJ2-7
CDR3: CASSPQASGVTYEQYF
DNA: TGTGCCAGTAGCCCCCAGGCTAGCGGGGTGACCTACGAGCAGTACTTC

size: NA
V: TRBV9
D: NA
J: TRBJ1-5
CDR3: CASSATGNSNQPQHF
DNA: TGTGCCAGCAGCGCCACAGGGAATAGCAATCAGCCCCAGCATTTT

size: NA
V: TRBV13
D: TRBD1
J: TRBJ1-2
CDR3: CASSLGSGGDYGYTF
DNA: TGTGCCAGCAGCTTAGGGTCAGGGGGCGACTATGGCTACACCTTC

size: NA
V: TRBV30
D: NA
J: TRBJ2-3
CDR3: CAWSVLGGGRPDTQYF
DNA: TGTGCCTGGAGTGTACTAGGGGGAGGGCGGCCAGATACGCAGTATTTT

size: NA
V: TRBV9
D: NA
J: TRBJ1-2
CDR3: CASSVFQGAYGYTF
DNA: TGTGCCAGCAGCGTATTTCAGGGCGCGTATGGCTACACCTTC

size: NA
V: TRBV11-2
D: NA
J: TRBJ1-4
CDR3: CASSSTGSTNEKLFF
DNA: TGTGCCAGCAGCTCGACAGGTTCTACGAATGAAAAACTGTTTTTT

size: NA
V: TRBV11-2
D: TRBD1
J: TRBJ1-4
CDR3: CASSPPGQGGEKLFF
DNA: TGTGCCAGCAGCCCTCCGGGACAGGGGGGAGAAAAACTGTTTTTT

size: NA
V: TRBV4-1
D: NA
J: TRBJ1-1
CDR3: CASSPSQGATFEAFF
DNA: TGCGCCAGCAGCCCCTCACAGGGTGCTACTTTTGAAGCTTTCTTT

size: NA
V: TRBV4-3
D: TRBD1
J: TRBJ1-1
CDR3: CASSQYYGTGMNTEAFF
DNA: TGCGCCAGCAGCCAATACTACGGGACAGGGATGAACACTGAAGCTTTCTTT

size: NA
V: TRBV19
D: NA
J: TRBJ1-2
CDR3: CASSIDRTGYYGYTF
DNA: TGTGCCAGTAGTATAGATAGAACAGGCTACTATGGCTACACCTTC

size: NA
V: TRBV11-3
D: NA
J: TRBJ2-5
CDR3: CASGKGHTDGETQYF
DNA: TGTGCCAGCGGCAAGGGACACACCGACGGGGAGACCCAGTACTTC